This T cell receptor (beta chain) came from a study of chemoradiotherapy in HPV16-positive cancers (dated by TCRdb to between 2021 and 2024). Regarding the study in general: Candidate HPV-specific T-cell clones and common TCR motifs were defined by functional T-cell assays performed on cells from two HPV16-positive patients. Whether T-cell immunity against the HPV oncoproteins E6 and E7 changes during chemoradiotherapy and whether survival is affected by this immunity were examined in the study. The candidate HPV-specific TCRs and motifs were subsequently tracked in TCR repertoires obtained from approximately 91 patients with HPV-related cancers.

CDR1 and CDR2 are drawn from the germline V gene: SGHRS, YFSETQ. The CDR3 spans 15 residues, from the cysteine through the phenylalanine. The only DNA kept is the CDR3, 45 bases in frame from the first base. The V end gives up 1 base and the J end 1 base, leaving 5 bases in the junction not matched to a gene. On this clone: Its antigen remains undetermined. Base qualities are not provided; no much larger clone lies one nucleotide away.

Paper-wide results and their limitations: Expansion of candidate HPV-specific clones and E7-related TCR motifs was observed in the tumor microenvironment during treatment, whereas no such expansion was observed for non-HPV-specific T cells. Only two HPV16-positive patients were used to derive the functional definition of HPV-specific T cells, and the survival association was reported for HPV16-positive patients. In HPV16-positive patients, expansion of HPV-responsive T cells during chemoradiotherapy was found to be associated with improved recurrence-free survival.

Because repertoires were sampled repeatedly during chemoradiotherapy, clonal expansion in the tumor microenvironment could be followed. Receptor libraries were prepared by the immunoSEQ multiplex PCR assay. TCRdb carries this immuneACCESS record with in-frame sequences only. Its versions omit some clonotypes, under half of them owing to an unresolved V gene in the studies checked, with the rest unexplained. For this sample the table gives about 610 clones, of which 75% to 95% were detected only once. The ten most abundant clones make up 4.5% of the sample. The clonotype originates from a human donor with HPV-associated anogenital cancer. The sample was tumor tissue, taken from a patient who underwent chemoradiotherapy. The receptor chain draws on TRBV5-1 and TRBJ2-7; a stretch of 7 junction bases matches TRBD2. The CDR3 loop reads CASSLYGGTSYEQYF. In nucleotide form, the sequence is TGCGCCAGCAGCTTGTACGGGGGGACGTCCTACGAGCAGTACTTC.